This T cell receptor (beta chain) originates from a study of blood T cell repertoires in COVID-19. Per germline, CDR1 MGHRA and CDR2 YSYEKL. V lost 0 bases to trimming and J lost 1 base, with 15 bases between them. The CDR3 has 17 amino acids. Produced via immunoSEQ multiplex PCR; TCRdb's table is partial and in-frame only. The sample holds 250,000 to 300,000 clones; approximately 91% are singletons and the top ten take about 2%. This receptor was taken from a woman between 40 and 55 years old with acute COVID-19. J is TRBJ1-1 and V is TRBV4-1, with D possibly TRBD1 on 6 matching bases. The sequenced sample consisted of PBMCs or T cells enriched from blood (not recorded which). CDR3 region: CASSQDRRDRWNTEAFF. The CDR3 bases are TGCGCCAGCAGCCAAGATAGGAGAGACAGGTGGAACACTGAAGCTTTCTTT.